Shown below are 15 T cell receptor beta chains from a single sample sequenced in a study of regulatory T cells in long-lasting Graves disease. As for time point: newly diagnosed GD, antithyroid drugs for less than 3 months. Preparation of the TCR library used RNA extracted from PBMCs. Construction of TCR beta libraries relied on iRepertoire HTBI primers and on Arm-PCR targeting CDR3 regions. In TCRdb, the multiplex PCR reads were re-called with MiXCR into one record per CDR3 protein. The profile covers some 330,000 distinct CDR3 sequences, with roughly 12% appearing a single time and approximately 20% taken by the ten largest. The same specimen was also included in a second study, on T cells in Graves' hyperthyroidism and ophthalmopathy.

The input for sequencing was peripheral blood mononuclear cells (PBMCs), taken at new diagnosis, from a patient treated with antithyroid drugs. The receptor set was obtained from a woman between 18 and 30 years old with Graves disease.

This clonotype was seen at least ten times. The gene calls are TRBV7-9 and TRBJ1-1, with a tentative D call TRBD1 (5 bases). The CDR3 extends over 14 amino acids. Germline V CDR1 and CDR2: SEHNR, FQNEAQ (reference sequence). Between the trimmed V and J ends, which lost 5 bases and 7 bases, there was a span of 17 bases. For the CDR3, the DNA is TGTGCCAGCAGCAGTTCAGGGAGGAGGGGTGAAGCTTTCTTT. Protein sequence: CASSSSGRRGEAFF.

This clonotype showed up many times. The V gene is TRBV7-9, the J gene TRBJ1-2, with D maybe TRBD1 (6 bases). Between the trimmed V and J ends, which lost 4 bases and 5 bases, there was a span of 17 bases. The germline V gene encodes CDR1 SEHNR and CDR2 FQNEAQ (reference sequence). This CDR3 contains 15 residues. The CDR3, as DNA: TGTGCCAGCAGCTCCTGGACAGCAAGGGGGTATGGCTACACCTTC. This translates into CASSSWTARGYGYTF.

Note on this clonotype: A much larger clone lies a single base off, so this may be a read error. This chain links TRBV7-3 with TRBJ2-3; 13 positions agree with TRBD2. The CDR3 is made up of 18 amino acids. Germline V lookup: CDR1 SGHTA, CDR2 FQGTGA. V was clipped by 6 bases and J by 8 bases; unmatched bases: 17. Here the CDR3 reads CASSPRGLAGLFVGTQYF. CDR3 nucleotides: TGTGCCAGCAGTCCACGGGGACTAGCGGGGTTGTTTGTAGGTACGCAGTATTTT.

This clonotype occurred many times. The rearrangement links TRBV7-9 to TRBJ1-1, with 7 bases aligning to TRBD1. The CDR3 loop spans 15 amino acids. Germline CDR1 reads SEHNR; CDR2 reads FQNEAQ (reference sequence). V lost 1 base to trimming and J lost 0 bases; unmatched junction nucleotides: 2. CDR3 protein: CASSLEGTVNTEAFF. The CDR3 DNA reads as TGTGCCAGCAGCTTAGAAGGGACAGTGAACACTGAAGCTTTCTTT.

The CDR3 sequence: CASSRGTSVAYEQYF. The DNA for the CDR3 is TGTGCCAGTAGCCGAGGGACTAGCGTGGCCTACGAGCAGTACTTC. V and J are TRBV19 and TRBJ2-7; TRBD2 matches at 10 bases. Trimming took 6 bases from V and 2 from J; bases not matched to a gene: 7. The germline V gene encodes CDR1 LNHDA and CDR2 SQIVND (reference sequence). This CDR3 comprises 15 residues. Supplemented by reference TRBV19 and TRBJ2-7, the full variable domain reads DGGITQSPKYLFRKEGQNVTLSCEQNLNHDAMYWYRQDPGQGLRLIYYSQIVNDFQKGDIAEGYSVSREKKESFPLTVTSAQKNPTAFYLCASSRGTSVAYEQYFGPGTRLTVT.

V usage is TRBV14 and J usage is TRBJ1-4, with TRBD1 as a possible D gene (6 bases). The V gene lost 4 bases and the J gene lost 8 bases, with 14 bases spanning the gap. Germline V CDR1 and CDR2: SGHDN, FVKESK. CDR3 length equals 14 residues. CDR3 loop: CASSRTARKEKLFF. The CDR3 coding sequence is TGTGCCAGCAGCCGGACAGCACGAAAGGAAAAACTGTTTTTT.

This clonotype occurred many times. The chain carries TRBV20-1 and TRBJ2-1; 7 bases are a match to TRBD1. This CDR3 has 14 residues. The V gene end was trimmed by 4 bases and the J gene end by 4 bases; junction bases not matched to a gene: 7. In germline, CDR1 is DFQATT, CDR2 SNEGSKA (reference sequence). DNA for the CDR3: TGCAGTGCTAACCGTGGGACAGATTACAATGAGCAGTTCTTC. Translating it yields CSANRGTDYNEQFF.

This clonotype was counted many times. The J gene is TRBJ2-5, the V gene TRBV4-3; 8 positions match TRBD1. There are 16 residues in the CDR3. After removal of 0 bases from V and 4 bases from J, the junction contained 7 bases not matched to a gene. Germline CDR1 LGHNA, CDR2 YSLEER. CDR3: CASSQDYRTGRETQYF. The CDR3, as DNA: TGCGCCAGCAGCCAAGATTATAGGACAGGGAGAGAGACCCAGTACTTC.

At least ten counts were recorded for this clonotype. V usage is TRBV20-1 and J usage is TRBJ2-1, with D hard to call. This CDR3 is 13 amino acids long. V lost 5 bases and J 7 bases, leaving 15 bases between the germline ends. The germline gives CDR1 DFQATT, CDR2 SNEGSKA (reference sequence). The CDR3 sequence is CSARITAPNEQFF. The CDR3 nucleotides are TGCAGTGCTCGTATAACCGCTCCAAATGAGCAGTTCTTC.

This clonotype has at least ten counts. The gene calls are TRBV30 and TRBJ2-1, with TRBD2 identical over 12 bases. The J segment lost 7 bases and the V segment lost 6 bases, leaving 4 bases of the junction unmatched. Germline V gene sequence: CDR1 GTSNPN, CDR2 SVGIG (reference sequence). The CDR3 runs to 13 residues. CDR3 sequence reads: CACSGLAGNEQFF. The CDR3 nucleotides are TGTGCCTGCTCCGGACTAGCGGGGAATGAGCAGTTCTTC.

In regard to this clonotype: This may come from a read error, since a much larger clone is one base off. This chain connects TRBV12-3 or TRBV12-4 to TRBJ2-1, with D perhaps matching TRBD2 (6 bases). The length of the CDR3 is 14 residues. Trimming shortened V by 11 bases and J by 7 bases, and 21 bases separated the two germline ends. The CDR3 here is CAGHRIPGGNEQFF. The CDR3 DNA reads as TGTGCCGGCCACCGCATCCCCGGAGGGAATGAGCAGTTCTTC.

This clonotype was found many times. The chain couples TRBV20-1 to TRBJ2-7, with a weak D call TRBD2 (5 bases). V lost 5 bases to trimming and J lost 5 bases, with 16 bases between them. CDR3 length: 13 amino acids. Germline lookup yields CDR1 DFQATT and CDR2 SNEGSKA (reference sequence). CDR3 sequence (DNA): TGCAGTGCTCAGTTGTGGGAGTCCAACGAGCAGTACTTC. As protein: CSAQLWESNEQYF.

This clonotype was seen a handful of times. The rearrangement joins TRBV11-2 to TRBJ1-1; D uncertain. Germline loops: CDR1 SGHAT, CDR2 FQNNGV. Trimming removed 0 bases at V and 3 bases at J, with 11 bases between. The length of the CDR3 is 15 residues. Here the CDR3 reads CASSLESGVYTEAFF. The DNA of the CDR3 is TGTGCCAGCAGCTTAGAGAGTGGAGTATACACTGAAGCTTTCTTT.

The genes are TRBV24-1 and TRBJ1-5; D gene uncertain. V lost 4 bases and J lost 0, with 9 bases in between. The CDR3 contains 15 residues. The germline gives CDR1 KGHDR, CDR2 SFDVKD. The CDR3 reads CATSDPRISNQPQHF. CDR3 nucleotides: TGTGCCACCAGTGACCCCCGCATTAGCAATCAGCCCCAGCATTTT.

This clonotype was found a few times. In DNA, the CDR3 is TGTGCCAGCAGCGACGGACTGCCGTTGAGGGGAAACACCATATATTTT. Protein product: CASSDGLPLRGNTIYF. The rearrangement uses TRBV9 and TRBJ1-3; D unclear. Germline assignment: CDR1 SGDLS and CDR2 YYNGEE. The V gene lost 3 bases and the J gene lost 4 bases, with 17 bases spanning the gap. The CDR3 has 16 amino acids. Full variable domain (remainder filled in from reference TRBV9 and TRBJ1-3): DSGVTQTPKHLITATGQRVTLRCSPRSGDLSVYWYQQSLDQGLQFLIQYYNGEERAKGNILERFSAQQFPDLHSELNLSSLELGDSALYFCASSDGLPLRGNTIYFGEGSWLTVV.